This T cell receptor beta chain was recorded in a study of T cell repertoires in cytomegalovirus infection. Overall study context: TCR beta signatures that were public indicated CMV infection and matching HLA type.

Each CDR3 protein is one row after TCRdb ran MiXCR on the reads. The sample contains under 350,000 distinct CDR3 sequences, around 9.6% of which appear only once. CDR3 length: 16 amino acids. Germline V CDR1 and CDR2: MGHDK, SYGVNS. V was trimmed by 5 bases and J by 3 bases, leaving 20 bases between them. Whole-study findings and limits: Totalled public TCR beta family frequency picked out people who carried CMV plus the relevant HLA. HLA-C-restricted CMV-specific TCR beta clonotypes prevailed in the ex vivo response.

This clonotype came up many times. Its antigen is unknown. This sequence was found in a human donor in good health (CMV status not recorded). Some clones in this sample may be carry-over from other donors' samples. Sample: PBMCs. The J gene is TRBJ2-7, the V gene TRBV25-1; D possibly matches TRBD1 or TRBD2 (5 bases each). CDR3 protein: CASSPLYRRSSYEQYF. The DNA for the CDR3 is TGTGCCAGCAGTCCTCTATACAGGAGGTCGAGCTACGAGCAGTACTTC.